The source of this T cell receptor (beta chain) is a study of breast tumors, draining lymph nodes, adjacent tissues. Each CDR3 protein is one row after TCRdb ran MiXCR on the multiplex PCR reads. The table includes about 140,000 distinct CDR3 sequences, approximately 30% detected once. Breast cancer patients provided tissue from their axillary draining lymph nodes. Germline V lookup: CDR1 MNHEY, CDR2 SVGAGI. The CDR3 is 18 amino acids. V lost 6 bases and J lost 6; bases outside the gene matches: 18. Source material: axillary lymph node tissue. The chain has TRBV6-5 and TRBJ2-3, with TRBD1 identical over 10 bases. This sequence was found in a female donor with breast cancer. Some clones in this sample may be carry-over from other donors' samples. DNA of the CDR3: TGTGCCAGCAGGCCACGCTCAGCCGACAGGGGGCGACCTGATACGCAGTATTTT. Translating gives CASRPRSADRGRPDTQYF.